This is a list of T cell receptor beta chains from one sample in a study of early T cells in non-severe SARS-CoV-2 infection. MiXCR was run by TCRdb on the 5' RACE reads, yielding one entry per CDR3 protein. The repertoire includes 50,000 or so distinct CDR3 sequences, 8% to 8.5% of them detected once, and approximately 8.8% sits in the top ten. The sample was whole blood. Receptors originate from an adult who was a healthcare worker with PCR-confirmed SARS-CoV-2 infection or an uninfected control (not recorded which). Both conserved end residues are part of each CDR3. A D gene is named only where the DNA matches it firmly. Clone size is stated in some rows and not others, as once, few, many or a class when expanded.

v_gene	len	abundance	d_gene	j_gene	CDR3aa	CDR3nt
TRBV12-3/TRBV12-4	12	many	.	TRBJ1-2	CASRPDRGGYTF	TGTGCCAGCAGACCGGACAGAGGGGGCTACACCTTC
TRBV7-9	16	.	TRBD2	TRBJ2-1	CASSRETSGAYNEQFF	TGTGCCAGCAGCCGAGAGACTAGCGGGGCCTACAATGAGCAGTTCTTC
TRBV7-9	18	many	TRBD1	TRBJ2-2	CASSSQDTGTVGTGELFF	TGTGCCAGCAGCTCCCAAGACACCGGGACAGTTGGCACCGGGGAGCTGTTTTTT
TRBV12-3/TRBV12-4	14	few	.	TRBJ2-7	CASSLSGSSYEQYF	TGTGCCAGCAGTTTATCCGGGAGCTCCTACGAGCAGTACTTC
TRBV12-3/TRBV12-4	12	many	.	TRBJ2-3	CASIDNTDTQYF	TGTGCCAGCATTGATAACACAGATACGCAGTATTTT
TRBV9	15	many	.	TRBJ2-5	CASSVSGQREETQYF	TGTGCCAGCAGCGTTTCCGGACAGCGAGAAGAGACCCAGTACTTC
TRBV27	16	many	TRBD1	TRBJ2-1	CASTYSTGPTFNEQFF	TGTGCCAGCACTTACTCGACAGGGCCGACCTTCAATGAGCAGTTCTTC
TRBV5-1	15	few	.	TRBJ1-1	CASTPGQYMNTEAFF	TGCGCCAGCACCCCCGGGCAGTACATGAACACTGAAGCTTTCTTT
TRBV7-9	14	few	.	TRBJ1-2	CASSLAQGQGGYTF	TGTGCCAGCAGCTTAGCGCAAGGTCAGGGGGGCTACACCTTC
TRBV5-1	14	few	TRBD1	TRBJ2-7	CASSLGQGRYEQYF	TGCGCCAGCAGCCTGGGACAGGGGAGGTACGAGCAGTACTTC
TRBV10-3	14	few	.	TRBJ1-1	CAISSQQGSAEAFF	TGTGCCATCAGTTCCCAACAGGGTTCGGCTGAAGCTTTCTTT
TRBV5-1	17	medium-sized	TRBD1	TRBJ1-6	CASSLEGTGGHNSPLHF	TGCGCCAGCAGCTTGGAGGGGACAGGGGGCCATAATTCACCCCTCCACTTT
TRBV13	14	many	TRBD1	TRBJ1-2	CASSPGGGNYGYTF	TGTGCCAGCAGCCCAGGGGGTGGAAACTATGGCTACACCTTC
TRBV4-1	15	few	.	TRBJ2-5	CASSQVQGGQETQYF	TGCGCCAGCAGCCAAGTGCAGGGAGGCCAAGAGACCCAGTACTTC
TRBV14	17	.	TRBD1	TRBJ2-3	CASSPLGGYHSTDTQYF	TGTGCCAGCAGCCCATTAGGGGGCTATCATAGCACAGATACGCAGTATTTT
TRBV6-6	13	.	TRBD1	TRBJ2-7	CASSSQGSYEQYF	TGTGCCAGCAGTTCACAGGGGTCCTACGAGCAGTACTTC
TRBV5-5	16	many	.	TRBJ1-2	CASSLDWTEDNYGYTF	TGTGCCAGCAGCTTGGATTGGACTGAAGACAACTATGGCTACACCTTC
TRBV24-1	13	few	.	TRBJ2-1	CATSDPASNEQFF	TGTGCCACCAGTGACCCCGCGAGCAATGAGCAGTTCTTC
TRBV2	14	many	TRBD2	TRBJ2-1	CASSPRTSGGVSFF	TGTGCCAGCAGTCCTCGGACTAGCGGGGGGGTTTCGTTCTTC
TRBV6-5	13	.	.	TRBJ2-7	CASSYSLESEQYF	TGTGCCAGCAGTTACTCATTGGAAAGCGAGCAGTACTTC
TRBV18	13	many	.	TRBJ1-1	CASSPSGNTEAFF	TGTGCCAGCTCACCATCAGGGAACACTGAAGCTTTCTTT
TRBV7-3	11	many	.	TRBJ2-1	CASSLGSEQFF	TGTGCCAGCAGCTTAGGTAGCGAGCAGTTCTTC
TRBV20-1	16	few	.	TRBJ1-5	CSATPDRPRGNQPQHF	TGCAGTGCTACTCCCGACAGGCCACGGGGCAATCAGCCCCAGCATTTT
TRBV25-1	12	.	.	TRBJ2-2	CASRWEAGELFF	TGTGCCAGCAGGTGGGAAGCCGGGGAGCTGTTTTTT
TRBV7-8	12	few	.	TRBJ2-1	CASSPTWSEQFF	TGTGCCAGCAGCCCTACTTGGAGTGAGCAGTTCTTC
TRBV19	15	few	TRBD1	TRBJ2-7	CASSGPGTGSSEQYF	TGTGCCAGTAGTGGCCCTGGGACAGGGTCAAGCGAGCAGTACTTC
TRBV7-2	14	many	.	TRBJ2-6	CASSLSSGANVLTF	TGTGCCAGCAGCTTAAGCTCTGGGGCCAACGTCCTGACTTTC
TRBV28	15	.	.	TRBJ2-3	CASSLLALRTDTQYF	TGTGCCAGCAGTTTATTGGCCCTCCGCACAGATACGCAGTATTTT
TRBV6-2/TRBV6-3	15	few	.	TRBJ2-2	CASISLRDYTGELFF	TGTGCCAGCATTTCCCTGCGGGATTACACCGGGGAGCTGTTTTTT
TRBV5-1	15	.	TRBD1	TRBJ1-5	CASSPRQGLDQPQHF	TGCGCCAGCAGCCCCCGACAGGGGCTTGATCAGCCCCAGCATTTT
TRBV6-5	14	many	.	TRBJ1-4	CASSLDGVNEKLFF	TGTGCCAGCAGTTTGGACGGAGTTAATGAAAAACTGTTTTTT
TRBV29-1	12	few	.	TRBJ2-2	CSVWTNTGELFF	TGCAGCGTTTGGACCAACACCGGGGAGCTGTTTTTT
TRBV7-9	15	many	TRBD2	TRBJ2-7	CASSLAASGGYEQYF	TGTGCCAGCAGCTTAGCTGCTAGCGGGGGATACGAGCAGTACTTC
TRBV14	14	few	.	TRBJ1-3	CASSQDFSGNTIYF	TGTGCCAGCAGCCAAGATTTCTCTGGAAACACCATATATTTT
TRBV5-1	14	few	TRBD2	TRBJ2-1	CASSVLAGSNEQFF	TGCGCCAGCAGCGTGCTAGCGGGGAGCAATGAGCAGTTCTTC
TRBV4-1	17	many	.	TRBJ1-1	CASSPRGAGSENTEAFF	TGCGCCAGCAGCCCCAGGGGCGCGGGGAGTGAGAACACTGAAGCTTTCTTT
TRBV5-6	14	many	TRBD1	TRBJ2-2	CASRDRGRPGELFF	TGTGCCAGCAGAGACAGGGGTAGGCCCGGGGAGCTGTTTTTT
TRBV6-1	13	.	.	TRBJ2-7	CAGRRAGAYEQYF	TGTGCCGGCCGCCGGGCAGGGGCCTACGAGCAGTACTTC
TRBV18	16	.	.	TRBJ2-3	CASSPRQGASTDTQYF	TGTGCCAGCTCACCGCGGCAGGGCGCTAGCACAGATACGCAGTATTTT
TRBV13	15	.	TRBD2	TRBJ2-2	CASSLGRTSGKGLFF	TGTGCCAGCAGCTTAGGCCGGACTAGCGGGAAAGGGCTGTTTTTT
TRBV7-2	13	many	.	TRBJ1-1	CASSQGIMTEAFF	TGTGCCAGCAGCCAGGGGATTATGACTGAAGCTTTCTTT
TRBV29-1	12	few	.	TRBJ1-5	CSVADSNQPQHF	TGCAGCGTTGCTGACTCGAATCAGCCCCAGCATTTT
TRBV9	14	few	TRBD2	TRBJ2-3	CASSSSGGHVAQYF	TGTGCCAGCAGCTCTAGCGGGGGGCACGTTGCGCAGTATTTT
TRBV11-2	17	medium-sized	TRBD2	TRBJ2-1	CASTSPRVLAGHNEQFF	TGTGCCAGCACCTCCCCGAGGGTGCTAGCGGGGCACAATGAGCAGTTCTTC
TRBV4-2	15	many	.	TRBJ1-5	CASSQDPQLGQPQHF	TGTGCCAGCAGCCAAGATCCTCAGCTCGGGCAGCCCCAGCATTTT